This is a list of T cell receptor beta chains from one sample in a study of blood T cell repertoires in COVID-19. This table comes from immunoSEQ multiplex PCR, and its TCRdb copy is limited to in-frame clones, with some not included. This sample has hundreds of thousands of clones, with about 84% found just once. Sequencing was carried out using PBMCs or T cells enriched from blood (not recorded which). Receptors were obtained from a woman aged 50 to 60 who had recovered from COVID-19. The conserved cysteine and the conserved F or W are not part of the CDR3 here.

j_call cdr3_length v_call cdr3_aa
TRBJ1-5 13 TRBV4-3 ASSPGQFSNQPQH
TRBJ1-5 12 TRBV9 ASSETGGNQPQH
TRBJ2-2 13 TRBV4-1 ASSLGGGRTGELF
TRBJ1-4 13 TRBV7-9 ASSLAGTGNEKLF
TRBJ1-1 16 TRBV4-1 ASSQDTPGRVKDTEAF
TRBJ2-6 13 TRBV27 ASSNPGSGANVLT
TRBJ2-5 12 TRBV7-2 ASSFRTILETQY
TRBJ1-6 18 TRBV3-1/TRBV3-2 ASSQETAGPQQSYNSPLH
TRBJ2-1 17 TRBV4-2 ASSPTGTVLPNSYNEQF
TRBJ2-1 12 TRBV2 ASSATAGEGEQF
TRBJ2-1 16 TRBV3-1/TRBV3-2 ASSRPGTSGASYNEQF
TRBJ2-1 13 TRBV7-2 ASRHTGTSYNEQF
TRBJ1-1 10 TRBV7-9 ASSRDNPEAF
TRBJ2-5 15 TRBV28 ASSFQSASGSGETQY
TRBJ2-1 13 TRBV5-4 ASSLQGRSYNEQF
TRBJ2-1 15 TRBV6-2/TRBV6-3 ASSYTLLAGRNNEQF
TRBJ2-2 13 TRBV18 ASSPGTKNTGELF